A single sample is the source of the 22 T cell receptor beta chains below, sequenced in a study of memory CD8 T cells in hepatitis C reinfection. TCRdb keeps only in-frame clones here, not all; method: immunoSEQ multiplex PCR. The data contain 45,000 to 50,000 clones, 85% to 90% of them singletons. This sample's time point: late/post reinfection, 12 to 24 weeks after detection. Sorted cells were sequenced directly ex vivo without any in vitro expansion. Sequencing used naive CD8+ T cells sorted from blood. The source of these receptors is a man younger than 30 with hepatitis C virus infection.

The CDR3 DNA reads as TGTGCCAGCAGTTTTATGAACACTGAAGCTTTCTTT. This translates into CASSFMNTEAFF. This chain uses TRBV28 with TRBJ1-1; D gene uncertain. The germline gives CDR1 MDHEN, CDR2 SYDVKM. The CDR3 runs 12 residues. Trimming cost V 3 bases and J 0 bases, with 2 bases left between them. Filled out from reference TRBV28 and TRBJ1-1, the complete variable domain reads DVKVTQSSRYLVKRTGEKVFLECVQDMDHENMFWYRQDPGLGLRLIYFSYDVKMKEKGDIPEGYSVSREKKERFSLILESASTNQTSMYLCASSFMNTEAFFGQGTRLTVV.

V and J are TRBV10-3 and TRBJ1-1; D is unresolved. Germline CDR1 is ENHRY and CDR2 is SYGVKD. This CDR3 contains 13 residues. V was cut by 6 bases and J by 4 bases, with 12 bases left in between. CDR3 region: CAIRVGSGTEAFF. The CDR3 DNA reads TGTGCCATCAGGGTGGGCAGCGGCACTGAAGCTTTCTTT.

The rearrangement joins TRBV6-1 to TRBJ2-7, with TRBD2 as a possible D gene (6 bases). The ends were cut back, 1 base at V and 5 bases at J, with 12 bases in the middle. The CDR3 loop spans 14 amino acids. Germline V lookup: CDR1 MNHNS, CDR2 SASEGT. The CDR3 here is CASSEGRVRHEQYF. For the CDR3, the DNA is TGTGCCAGCAGTGAAGGGAGGGTTCGGCACGAGCAGTACTTC.

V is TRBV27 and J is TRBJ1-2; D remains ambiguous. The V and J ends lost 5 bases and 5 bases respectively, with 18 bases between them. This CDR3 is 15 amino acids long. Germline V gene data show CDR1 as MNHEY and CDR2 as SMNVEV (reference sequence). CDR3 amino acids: CASSPTPTENYGYTF. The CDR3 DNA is TGTGCCAGCAGTCCGACCCCGACTGAGAATTATGGCTACACCTTC.

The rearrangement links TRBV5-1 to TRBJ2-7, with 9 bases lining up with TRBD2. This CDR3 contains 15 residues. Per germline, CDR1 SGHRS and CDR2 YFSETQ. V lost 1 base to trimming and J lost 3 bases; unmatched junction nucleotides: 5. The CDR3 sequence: CASSLSRTSVYEQYF. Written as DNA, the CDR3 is TGCGCCAGCAGCTTGAGCAGGACTAGCGTCTACGAGCAGTACTTC.

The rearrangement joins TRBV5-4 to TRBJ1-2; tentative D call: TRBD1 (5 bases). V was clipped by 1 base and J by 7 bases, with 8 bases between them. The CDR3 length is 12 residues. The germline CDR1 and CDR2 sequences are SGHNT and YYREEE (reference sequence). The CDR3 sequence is CASSLRGGGYTF. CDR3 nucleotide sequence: TGTGCCAGCAGCTTGCGGGGGGGTGGCTACACCTTC.

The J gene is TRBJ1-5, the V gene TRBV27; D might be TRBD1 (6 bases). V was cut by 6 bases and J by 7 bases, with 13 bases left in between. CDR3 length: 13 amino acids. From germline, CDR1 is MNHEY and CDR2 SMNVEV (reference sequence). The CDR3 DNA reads TGTGCCAGCAGACTCGTGGGGGCCCAGCCCCAGCATTTT. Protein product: CASRLVGAQPQHF.

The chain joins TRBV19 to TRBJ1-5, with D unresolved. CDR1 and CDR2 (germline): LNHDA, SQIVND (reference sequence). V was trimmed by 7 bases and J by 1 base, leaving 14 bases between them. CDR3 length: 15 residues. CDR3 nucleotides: TGTGCCAGTACCCCAGTAGGAGTAAGCAATCAGCCCCAGCATTTT. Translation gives CASTPVGVSNQPQHF.

Here the CDR3 DNA reads TGTGCCAGCAGCCCCCAGGAGGGGAAGCAGTTCTTC. The encoded protein is CASSPQEGKQFF. The chain joins TRBV11-2 to TRBJ2-1; perhaps TRBD2 as D (6 bases). This CDR3 comprises 12 residues. From germline, CDR1 is SGHAT and CDR2 FQNNGV. Trimming removed 5 bases from V and 11 bases from J, with 13 bases in between. The full variable domain, in which reference TRBV11-2 and TRBJ2-1 provide the parts outside the CDR3, is EAGVAQSPRYKIIEKRQSVAFWCNPISGHATLYWYQQILGQGPKLLIQFQNNGVVDDSQLPKDRFSAERLKGVDSTLKIQPAKLEDSAVYLCASSPQEGKQFFGPGTRLTVL.

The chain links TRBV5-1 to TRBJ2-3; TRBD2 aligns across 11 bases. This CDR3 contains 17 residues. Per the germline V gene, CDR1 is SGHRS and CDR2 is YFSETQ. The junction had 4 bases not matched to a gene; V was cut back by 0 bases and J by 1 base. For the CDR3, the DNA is TGCGCCAGCAGCTTGGCGGCTAGCGGGGGGCGCACAGATACGCAGTATTTT. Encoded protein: CASSLAASGGRTDTQYF.

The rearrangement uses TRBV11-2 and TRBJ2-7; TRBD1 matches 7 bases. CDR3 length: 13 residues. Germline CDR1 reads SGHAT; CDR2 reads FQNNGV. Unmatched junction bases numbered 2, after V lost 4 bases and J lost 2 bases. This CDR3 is CASSSGTAYEQYV. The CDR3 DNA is TGTGCCAGCAGCTCTGGGACAGCCTACGAGCAGTACGTC.

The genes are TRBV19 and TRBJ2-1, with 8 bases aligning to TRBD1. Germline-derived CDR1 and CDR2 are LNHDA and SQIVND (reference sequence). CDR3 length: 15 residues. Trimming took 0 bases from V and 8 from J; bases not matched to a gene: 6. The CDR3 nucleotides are TGTGCCAGTAGTATAGACAGGGGGCTATTAGATGAGCAGTTCTTC. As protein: CASSIDRGLLDEQFF. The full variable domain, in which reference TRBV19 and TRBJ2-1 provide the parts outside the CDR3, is DGGITQSPKYLFRKEGQNVTLSCEQNLNHDAMYWYRQDPGQGLRLIYYSQIVNDFQKGDIAEGYSVSREKKESFPLTVTSAQKNPTAFYLCASSIDRGLLDEQFFGPGTRLTVL.

CDR3 loop: CASSLQMTVGETQYF. The CDR3 DNA follows: TGTGCCAGCAGTTTACAGATGACTGTTGGAGAGACCCAGTACTTC. The chain employs TRBV27 and TRBJ2-5; D is uncertain. The germline V gene encodes CDR1 MNHEY and CDR2 SMNVEV (reference sequence). The V end was cut by 2 bases, the J end by 4 bases, with 14 bases between. This CDR3 spans 15 amino acids.

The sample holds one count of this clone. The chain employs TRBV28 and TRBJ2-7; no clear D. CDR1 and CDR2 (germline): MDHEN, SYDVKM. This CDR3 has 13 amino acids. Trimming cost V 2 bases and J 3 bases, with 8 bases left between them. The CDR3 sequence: CASSLAENYEQYF. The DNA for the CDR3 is TGTGCCAGCAGTTTAGCGGAGAACTACGAGCAGTACTTC. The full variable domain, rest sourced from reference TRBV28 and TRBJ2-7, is DVKVTQSSRYLVKRTGEKVFLECVQDMDHENMFWYRQDPGLGLRLIYFSYDVKMKEKGDIPEGYSVSREKKERFSLILESASTNQTSMYLCASSLAENYEQYFGPGTRLTVT.

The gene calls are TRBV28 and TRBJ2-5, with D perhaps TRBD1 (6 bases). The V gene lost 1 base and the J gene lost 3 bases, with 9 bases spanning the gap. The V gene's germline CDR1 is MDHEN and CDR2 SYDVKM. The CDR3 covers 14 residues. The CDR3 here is CASSLLGGKETQYF. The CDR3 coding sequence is TGTGCCAGCAGTTTATTAGGGGGTAAAGAGACCCAGTACTTC.

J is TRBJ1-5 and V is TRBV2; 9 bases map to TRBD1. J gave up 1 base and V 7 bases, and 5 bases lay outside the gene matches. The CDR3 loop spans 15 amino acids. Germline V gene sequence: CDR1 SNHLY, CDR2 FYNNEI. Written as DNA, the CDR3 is TGTGCCAGCATACAGGACAGGGGAAGCAATCAGCCCCAGCATTTT. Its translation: CASIQDRGSNQPQHF.

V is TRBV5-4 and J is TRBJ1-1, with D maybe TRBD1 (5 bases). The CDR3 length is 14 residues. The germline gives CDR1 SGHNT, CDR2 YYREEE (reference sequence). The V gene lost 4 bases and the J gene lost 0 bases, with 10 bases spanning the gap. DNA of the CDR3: TGTGCCAGCAGCAAGGACACCATGAACACTGAAGCTTTCTTT. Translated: CASSKDTMNTEAFF.

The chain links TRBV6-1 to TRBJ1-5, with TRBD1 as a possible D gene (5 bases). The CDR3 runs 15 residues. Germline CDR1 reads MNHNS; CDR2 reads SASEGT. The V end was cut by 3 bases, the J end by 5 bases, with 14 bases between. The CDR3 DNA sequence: TGTGCCAGCAGTGAGGGTGTAGGGGTCCATCAGCCCCAGCATTTT. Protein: CASSEGVGVHQPQHF.

CDR3 amino acids: CASSLTGGQETQYF. As DNA, the CDR3 is TGTGCCAGCAGCTTAACGGGAGGCCAAGAGACCCAGTACTTC. The gene calls are TRBV7-2 and TRBJ2-5, with 7 bases matching TRBD2. Germline values: CDR1 SGHTA, CDR2 FQGNSA. This CDR3 region has 14 residues. The junction had 1 base not matched to a gene; V was cut back by 2 bases and J by 1 base.

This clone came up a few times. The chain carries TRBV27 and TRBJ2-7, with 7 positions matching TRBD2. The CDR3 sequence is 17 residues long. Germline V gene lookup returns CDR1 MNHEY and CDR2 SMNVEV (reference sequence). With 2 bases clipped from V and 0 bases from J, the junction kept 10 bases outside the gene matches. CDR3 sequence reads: CASSLAVGTTYSYEQYF. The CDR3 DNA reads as TGTGCCAGCAGTTTAGCCGTCGGGACTACCTACTCCTACGAGCAGTACTTC.

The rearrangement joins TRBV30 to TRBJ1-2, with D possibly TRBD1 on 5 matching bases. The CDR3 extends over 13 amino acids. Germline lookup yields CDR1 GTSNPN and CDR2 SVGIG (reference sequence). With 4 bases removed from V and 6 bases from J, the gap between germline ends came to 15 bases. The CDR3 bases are TGTGCCTGGACCCGGGGGGGAAGGGATGGCTACACCTTC. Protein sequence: CAWTRGGRDGYTF.

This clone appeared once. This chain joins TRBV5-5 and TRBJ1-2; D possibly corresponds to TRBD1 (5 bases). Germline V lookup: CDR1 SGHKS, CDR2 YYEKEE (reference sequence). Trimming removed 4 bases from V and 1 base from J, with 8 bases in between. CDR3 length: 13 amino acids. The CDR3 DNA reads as TGTGCCAGCAGCGGAGGGGATAACTATGGCTACACCTTC. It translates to CASSGGDNYGYTF.